This passage covers 8 T cell receptor beta chains from one sample sequenced in a study of shared clonotypes between healthy human individuals. The assay was immunoSEQ multiplex PCR, and TCRdb's table has in-frame clones only and misses some. The data show about 460,000 clones, roughly four fifths seen once. Specimen: PBMCs. The receptors originated from a woman aged 40 to 50 in good health. Some clones in this sample may be carry-over from other donors' samples.

The chain joins TRBV7-9 to TRBJ2-1; TRBD2 matches at 9 bases. The CDR3 runs 15 residues. Germline lookup yields CDR1 SEHNR and CDR2 FQNEAQ (reference sequence). Trimming took 5 bases from V and 7 from J; bases not matched to a gene: 9. The DNA of the CDR3 is TGTGCCAGCAGCCGCGGGAGGGGCGGTGAAAATGAGCAGTTCTTC. Amino acid sequence: CASSRGRGGENEQFF.

Concerning this clone itself: A far bigger clonotype differs at one base, so this is likely a read error. Other DNA variants within this sample encode the same CDR3. This chain links TRBV30 with TRBJ1-2; D may be TRBD1 (6 bases). Germline V gene lookup returns CDR1 GTSNPN and CDR2 SVGIG (reference sequence). The ends were cut back, 4 bases at V and 5 bases at J, with 17 bases in the middle. The CDR3 is 14 amino acids. CDR3 region: CAWKRQESPYGYTF. The CDR3 DNA reads TGTGCCTGGAAGCGACAGGAGTCCCCTTATGGCTACACCTTC.

This chain connects TRBV19 to TRBJ2-7; 8 bases are a match to TRBD1. V dropped 4 bases and J dropped 3; count of bases not matched to a gene: 11. The CDR3 is made up of 16 amino acids. Germline loops: CDR1 LNHDA, CDR2 SQIVND (reference sequence). CDR3 bases: TGTGCCAGTAGTAAGCCGCAGGGGGCTCGGGTCTACGAGCAGTACTTC. This translates into CASSKPQGARVYEQYF.

This chain uses TRBV4-1 with TRBJ2-6; 8 bases align to TRBD1. This CDR3 spans 18 amino acids. The germline V gene encodes CDR1 MGHRA and CDR2 YSYEKL. J gave up 4 bases and V 0 bases, and 8 bases lay outside the gene matches. CDR3 sequence: CASSQEWQGAFGANVLTF. DNA for the CDR3: TGCGCCAGCAGCCAAGAATGGCAGGGGGCGTTCGGGGCCAACGTCCTGACTTTC.

The rearrangement links TRBV5-4 to TRBJ1-1; D is possibly TRBD1 (5 bases). The germline V and J ends were trimmed by 4 bases and 2 bases, with 9 bases remaining between them. The CDR3 loop spans 13 amino acids. Germline values: CDR1 SGHNT, CDR2 YYREEE (reference sequence). The CDR3 is CASSKGDNTEAFF. In DNA form, the CDR3 reads TGTGCCAGCAGCAAAGGGGACAACACTGAAGCTTTCTTT.

The chain joins TRBV5-1 to TRBJ2-1; D ambiguous. The CDR3 runs to 15 residues. Germline lookup yields CDR1 SGHRS and CDR2 YFSETQ. V dropped 3 bases and J dropped 3 bases, with 13 bases sitting between them. CDR3 protein: CASSSTFSRYNEQFF. The CDR3, as DNA: TGCGCCAGCAGCTCAACCTTCTCCCGCTACAATGAGCAGTTCTTC.

The rearrangement uses TRBV28 and TRBJ2-2; D might be TRBD1 (6 bases). Trimming shortened V by 3 bases and J by 6 bases, and 14 bases separated the two germline ends. The CDR3 runs 15 residues. The germline CDR1 and CDR2 sequences are MDHEN and SYDVKM. CDR3 DNA: TGTGCCAGCAGTTTTGGGGGCGAGGGAGCCGGGGAGCTGTTTTTT. Its protein is CASSFGGEGAGELFF. Full variable domain (outside the CDR3, taken from reference TRBV28 and TRBJ2-2): DVKVTQSSRYLVKRTGEKVFLECVQDMDHENMFWYRQDPGLGLRLIYFSYDVKMKEKGDIPEGYSVSREKKERFSLILESASTNQTSMYLCASSFGGEGAGELFFGEGSRLTVL.

CDR3 in amino acids: CASSLLVGLAGDTDTQYF. CDR3 nucleotide sequence: TGTGCCAGCAGCTTATTAGTGGGACTAGCGGGCGACACAGATACGCAGTATTTT. The chain couples TRBV7-9 to TRBJ2-3, with 12 bases that match TRBD2. The germline CDR1 and CDR2 sequences are SEHNR and FQNEAQ (reference sequence). The V and J ends lost 2 bases and 2 bases, in that order; junction bases with no gene match: 8. This CDR3 region has 18 residues.